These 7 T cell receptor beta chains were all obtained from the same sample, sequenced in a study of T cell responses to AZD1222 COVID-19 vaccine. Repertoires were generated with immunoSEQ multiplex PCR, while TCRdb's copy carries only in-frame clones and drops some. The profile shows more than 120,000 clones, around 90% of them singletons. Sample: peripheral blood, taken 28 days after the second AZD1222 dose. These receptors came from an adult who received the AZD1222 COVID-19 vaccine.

CDR3 protein: CASSLTTEVTDTQYF. Here the CDR3 DNA reads TGTGCCAGCAGTCTAACGACTGAGGTCACAGATACGCAGTATTTT. The chain links TRBV6-2 or TRBV6-3 to TRBJ2-3; D unclear. V was shortened by 5 bases and J by 2 bases, with 14 bases between the two germline ends. This CDR3 is built from 15 residues. Germline CDR1 is MNHEY and CDR2 is SVGEGT.

Written as DNA, the CDR3 is TGTGCCAGCTCCCCGTCCGAGGGGGCGAACTATGGCTACACCTTC. It is translated as CASSPSEGANYGYTF. The rearrangement links TRBV18 to TRBJ1-2; 7 bases map to TRBD1. This CDR3 has 15 amino acids. V shed 6 bases and J 2 bases; nucleotides not matched to a gene: 9. The germline CDR1 and CDR2 sequences are KGHSH and LQKENI.

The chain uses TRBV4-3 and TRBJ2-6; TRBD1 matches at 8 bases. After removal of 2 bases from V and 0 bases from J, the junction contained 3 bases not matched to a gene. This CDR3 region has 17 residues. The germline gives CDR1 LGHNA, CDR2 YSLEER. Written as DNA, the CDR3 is TGCGCCAGCAGCCAAAACAGGGGGGCCTCTGGGGCCAACGTCCTGACTTTC. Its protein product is CASSQNRGASGANVLTF.

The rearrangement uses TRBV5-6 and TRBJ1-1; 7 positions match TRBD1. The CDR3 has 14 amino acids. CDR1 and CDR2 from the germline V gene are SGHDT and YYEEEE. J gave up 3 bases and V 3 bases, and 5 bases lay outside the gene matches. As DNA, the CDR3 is TGTGCCAGCAGCTATAACAGGGGCGACACTGAAGCTTTCTTT. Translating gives CASSYNRGDTEAFF.

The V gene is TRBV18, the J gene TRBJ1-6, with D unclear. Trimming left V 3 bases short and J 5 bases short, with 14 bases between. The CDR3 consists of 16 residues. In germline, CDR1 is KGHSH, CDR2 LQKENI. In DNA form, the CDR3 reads TGTGCCAGCTCACCGTTGGGGAATAACGATAATTCACCCCTCCACTTT. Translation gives CASSPLGNNDNSPLHF. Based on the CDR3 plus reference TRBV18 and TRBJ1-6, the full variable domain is NAGVMQNPRHLVRRRGQEARLRCSPMKGHSHVYWYRQLPEEGLKFMVYLQKENIIDESGMPKERFSAEFPKEGPSILRIQQVVRGDSAAYFCASSPLGNNDNSPLHFGNGTRLTVT.

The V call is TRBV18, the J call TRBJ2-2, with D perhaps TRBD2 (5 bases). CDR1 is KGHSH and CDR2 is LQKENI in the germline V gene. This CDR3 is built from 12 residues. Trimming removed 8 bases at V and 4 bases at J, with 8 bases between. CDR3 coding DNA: TGTGCCAGCGACCGGGGCACCGGGGAGCTGTTTTTT. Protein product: CASDRGTGELFF.

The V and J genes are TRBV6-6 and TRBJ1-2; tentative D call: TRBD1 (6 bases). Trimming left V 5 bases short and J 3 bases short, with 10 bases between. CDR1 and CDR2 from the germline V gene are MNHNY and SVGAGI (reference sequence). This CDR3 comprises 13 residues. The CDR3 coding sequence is TGTGCCAGCAGTCTCCGGACAGACTATGGCTACACCTTC. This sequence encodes CASSLRTDYGYTF.